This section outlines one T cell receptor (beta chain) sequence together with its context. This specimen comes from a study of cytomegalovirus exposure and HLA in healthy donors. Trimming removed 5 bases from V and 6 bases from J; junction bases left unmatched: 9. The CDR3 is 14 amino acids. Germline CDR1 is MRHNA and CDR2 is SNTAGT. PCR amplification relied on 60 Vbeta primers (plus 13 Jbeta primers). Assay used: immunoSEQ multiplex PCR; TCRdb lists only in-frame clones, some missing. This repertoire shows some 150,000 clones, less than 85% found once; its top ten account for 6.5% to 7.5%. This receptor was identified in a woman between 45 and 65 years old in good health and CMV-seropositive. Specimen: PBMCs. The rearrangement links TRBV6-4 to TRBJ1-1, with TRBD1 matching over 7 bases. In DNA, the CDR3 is TGTGCCAGCAGTCCGGACAGGATTTCTGCTGAAGCTTTCTTT. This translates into CASSPDRISAEAFF.